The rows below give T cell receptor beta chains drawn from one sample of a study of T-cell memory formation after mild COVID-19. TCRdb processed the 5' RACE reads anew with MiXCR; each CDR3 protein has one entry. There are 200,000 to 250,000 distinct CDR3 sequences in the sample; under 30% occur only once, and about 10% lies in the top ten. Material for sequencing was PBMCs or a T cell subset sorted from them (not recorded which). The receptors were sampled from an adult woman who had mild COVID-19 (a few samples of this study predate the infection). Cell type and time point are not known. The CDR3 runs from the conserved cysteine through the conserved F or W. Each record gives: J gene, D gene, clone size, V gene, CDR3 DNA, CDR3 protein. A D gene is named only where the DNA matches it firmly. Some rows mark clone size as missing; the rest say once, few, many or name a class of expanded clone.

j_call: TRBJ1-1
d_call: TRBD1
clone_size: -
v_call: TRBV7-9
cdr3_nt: TGTGCCAGCAGCCCCAGACAGGGGCTGGGAGCTTTCTTT
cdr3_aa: CASSPRQGLGAFF

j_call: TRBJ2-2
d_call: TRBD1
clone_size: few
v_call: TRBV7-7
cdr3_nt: TGTGCTAGCAGCCGAAGTCGGGCCCCTCCGGGACAGGTGAACACCGGGGAGCTGTTTTTT
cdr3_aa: CASSRSRAPPGQVNTGELFF

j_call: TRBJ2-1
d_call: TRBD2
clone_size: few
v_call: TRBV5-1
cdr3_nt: TGCGCCAGCAGCGCCGGGACTAGCGGGGGGCTTGAGCAGTTCTTC
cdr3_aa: CASSAGTSGGLEQFF

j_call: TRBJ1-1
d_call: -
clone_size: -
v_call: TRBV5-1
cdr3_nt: TGCGCCAGCAGCCCAGGACAAGGCGCGAGTGAAGCTTTCTTT
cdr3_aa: CASSPGQGASEAFF

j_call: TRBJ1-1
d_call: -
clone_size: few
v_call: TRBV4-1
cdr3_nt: TGCGCCAGCAGCCAAGTCCTGGACCAACTTGAAGCTTTCTTT
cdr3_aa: CASSQVLDQLEAFF

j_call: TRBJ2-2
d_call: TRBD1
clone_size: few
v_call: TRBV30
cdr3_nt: TGTGCCTGGAGTGAGCCGGGACAGTCGAACACCGGGGAGCTGTTTTTT
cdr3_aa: CAWSEPGQSNTGELFF

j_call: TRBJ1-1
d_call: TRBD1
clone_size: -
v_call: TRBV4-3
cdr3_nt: TGCGCCAGCAGCTTCGAACAGGGGGCTGGTGGGAACACTGAAGCTTTCTTT
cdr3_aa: CASSFEQGAGGNTEAFF

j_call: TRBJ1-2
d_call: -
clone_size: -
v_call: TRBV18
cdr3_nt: TGTGCCAGCTCACCGGGGGATAACTATGGCTACACCTTC
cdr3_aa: CASSPGDNYGYTF

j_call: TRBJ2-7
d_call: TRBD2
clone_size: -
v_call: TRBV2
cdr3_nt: TGTGCCAGCAGTGATCTTAGCGGGGGGCCCTACGAGCAGTACTTC
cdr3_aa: CASSDLSGGPYEQYF

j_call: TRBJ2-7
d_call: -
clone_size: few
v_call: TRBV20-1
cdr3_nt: TGCAGTGCTAGAGATTCGGGCCTCAGCTCCTACGAGCAGTACTTC
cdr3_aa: CSARDSGLSSYEQYF

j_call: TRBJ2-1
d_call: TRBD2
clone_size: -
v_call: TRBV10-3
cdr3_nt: TGTGCCATCAGTGAGTCGACTAGCACCGGCGATGAGCAGTTCTTC
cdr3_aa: CAISESTSTGDEQFF

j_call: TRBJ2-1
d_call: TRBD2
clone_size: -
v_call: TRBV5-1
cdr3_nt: TGCGCCAGCAGCCCGGGACTAGCGGGGCGAGAGCAGTTCTTC
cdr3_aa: CASSPGLAGREQFF

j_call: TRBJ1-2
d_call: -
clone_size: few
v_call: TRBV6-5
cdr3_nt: TGTGCCAGCAGCCCGGCCGGATACCTCTATGGCTACACCTTC
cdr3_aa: CASSPAGYLYGYTF

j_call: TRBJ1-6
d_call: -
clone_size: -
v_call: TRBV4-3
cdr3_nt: TGCGCCAGCAGCCAAACATGGGGGAATTCACCCCTCCACTTT
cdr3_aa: CASSQTWGNSPLHF

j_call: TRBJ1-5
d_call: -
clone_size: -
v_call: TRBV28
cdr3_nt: TGTGCCAGCATCCCAATCCTCAGGGGAAGCAATCAGCCCCAGCATTTT
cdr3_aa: CASIPILRGSNQPQHF

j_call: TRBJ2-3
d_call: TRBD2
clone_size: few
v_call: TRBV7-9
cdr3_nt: TGTGCCAGCAGCACCCCCTTGGGAGCGGGATCGAGCACAGATACGCAGTATTTT
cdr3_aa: CASSTPLGAGSSTDTQYF

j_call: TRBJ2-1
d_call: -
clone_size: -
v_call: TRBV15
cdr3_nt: TGTGCCACCAGCAGAGTGGGTCAGGGCTACAATGAGCAGTTCTTC
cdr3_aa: CATSRVGQGYNEQFF

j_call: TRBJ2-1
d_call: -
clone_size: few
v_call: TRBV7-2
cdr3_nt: TGTGCCAGCAGCCGTAGTTGGGGGCGGAACAATGAGCAGTTCTTC
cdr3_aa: CASSRSWGRNNEQFF

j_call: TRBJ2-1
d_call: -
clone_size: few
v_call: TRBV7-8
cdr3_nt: TGTGCCAGCAGCAGCCGGCTCGGGGGGCTGAATGAGCAGTTCTTC
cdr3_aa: CASSSRLGGLNEQFF

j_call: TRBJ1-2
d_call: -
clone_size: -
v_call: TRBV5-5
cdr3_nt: TGTGCCAGCAGCTTGGCCGGAGGGACTTGGGGCTACACCTTC
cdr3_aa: CASSLAGGTWGYTF

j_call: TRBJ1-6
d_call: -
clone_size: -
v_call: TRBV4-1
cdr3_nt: TGCGCCAGCACCTCTAGCTTGACTCATTCACCCCTCCACTTT
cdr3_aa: CASTSSLTHSPLHF

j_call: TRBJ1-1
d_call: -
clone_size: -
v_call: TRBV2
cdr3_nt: TGTGCCAGCCGGACAGATTTCAACACTGAAGCTTTCTTT
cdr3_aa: CASRTDFNTEAFF

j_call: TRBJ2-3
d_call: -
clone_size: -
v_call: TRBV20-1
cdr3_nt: TGCAGTGCTAGGGGCGGGGTCCGGGATACGCAGTATTTT
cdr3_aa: CSARGGVRDTQYF

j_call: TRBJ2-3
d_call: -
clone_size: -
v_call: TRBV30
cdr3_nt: TGTGCCTGGACCCAGAGCGATAAGCGCACAGATACGCAGTATTTT
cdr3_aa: CAWTQSDKRTDTQYF

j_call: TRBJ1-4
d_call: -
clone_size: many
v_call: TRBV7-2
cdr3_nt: TGTGCCAGCAGCCTGGGGGGCAGCAGGCTGTTTTTT
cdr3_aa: CASSLGGSRLFF

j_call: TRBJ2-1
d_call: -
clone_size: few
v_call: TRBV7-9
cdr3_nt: TGTGCCAGCAGCTTAGTCTCGGGGTTTTCCCCCAATGAGCAGTTCTTC
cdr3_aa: CASSLVSGFSPNEQFF